The sequence of this T cell receptor beta chain was determined in a study of regulatory T cells in long-lasting Graves disease. CDR1 and CDR2 from the germline V gene are ENHRY and SYGVKD. V was shortened by 6 bases and J by 3 bases, with 15 bases between the two germline ends. There are 15 residues in the CDR3. This sample's time point: newly diagnosed GD, antithyroid drugs for less than 3 months. PBMC RNA was the source of the TCR library. Building of the TCR beta libraries involved iRepertoire HTBI primers and Arm-PCR of CDR3 regions. MiXCR, run by TCRdb on the multiplex PCR reads, gives a single entry per CDR3 protein. Here the sample spans 400,000 to 500,000 distinct CDR3 sequences, approximately 14% being singletons. These same records also appear under a second study, on T cells in Graves' hyperthyroidism and ophthalmopathy.

The TCR comes from a woman in her forties or fifties with Graves disease. The V and J genes are TRBV10-3 and TRBJ1-5; D call uncertain. Sample: peripheral blood mononuclear cells (PBMCs), taken at new diagnosis, from a patient treated with antithyroid drugs. CDR3 residues: CAISQVLGANQPQHF. Written as DNA, the CDR3 is TGTGCCATCAGCCAAGTCTTGGGAGCCAATCAGCCCCAGCATTTT.